The clone carrying this TCR beta chain showed up just a few times. The target antigen is unknown. Quantitative 5'-RACE with molecular barcodes produced the TCR beta libraries. A single record per CDR3 protein comes from TCRdb applying MiXCR to the 5' RACE reads. The table lists 350,000 to 450,000 distinct CDR3 sequences, roughly 26% of them singletons. The sample originates from a study of CD8 T cells in ankylosing spondylitis. The study's findings and limits: Disease-linked clones proved CD8+ and comparatively uncommon in peripheral blood. Typical of ankylosing spondylitis blood, it appeared, was a TCR beta motif of fewer than ten highly homologous variants. Some motif variants were previously reported in reactive arthritis synovial fluid and blood.

The length of the CDR3 is 14 residues. The germline V gene has CDR1 SGHRS and CDR2 YFSETQ. V was pared by 0 bases and J by 3 bases, with 9 bases between. The sequence was obtained from a male donor with ankylosing spondylitis. The sequencing sample was made of blood, either unsorted or a sorted T cell fraction (not recorded which). The chain carries TRBV5-1 and TRBJ1-2; D possibly corresponds to TRBD1 (5 bases). The CDR3 loop is CASSLAGQDYGYTF. CDR3 coding DNA: TGCGCCAGCAGCTTGGCCGGACAAGACTATGGCTACACCTTC.